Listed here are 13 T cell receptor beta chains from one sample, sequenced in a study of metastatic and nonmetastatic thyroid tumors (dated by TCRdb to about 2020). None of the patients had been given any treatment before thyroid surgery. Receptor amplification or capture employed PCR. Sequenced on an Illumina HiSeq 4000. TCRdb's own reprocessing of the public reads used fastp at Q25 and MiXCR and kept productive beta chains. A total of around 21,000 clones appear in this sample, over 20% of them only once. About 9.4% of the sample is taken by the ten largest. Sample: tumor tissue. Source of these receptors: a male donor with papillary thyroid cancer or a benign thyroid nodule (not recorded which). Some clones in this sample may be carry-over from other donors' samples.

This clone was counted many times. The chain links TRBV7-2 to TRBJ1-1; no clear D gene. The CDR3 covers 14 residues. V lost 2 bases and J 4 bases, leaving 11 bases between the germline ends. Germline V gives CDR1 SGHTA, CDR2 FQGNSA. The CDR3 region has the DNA TGTGCCAGCAGCTTACCGGGAATGAGCACTGAAGCTTTCTTT. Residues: CASSLPGMSTEAFF. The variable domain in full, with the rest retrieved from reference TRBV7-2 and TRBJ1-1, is GAGVSQSPSNKVTEKGKDVELRCDPISGHTALYWYRQSLGQGLEFLIYFQGNSAPDKSGLPSDRFSAERTGGSVSTLTIQRTQQEDSAVYLCASSLPGMSTEAFFGQGTRLTVV.

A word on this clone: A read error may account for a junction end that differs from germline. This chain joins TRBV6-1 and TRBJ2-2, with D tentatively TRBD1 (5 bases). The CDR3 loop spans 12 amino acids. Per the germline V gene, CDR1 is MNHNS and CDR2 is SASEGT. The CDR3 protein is CASRGLTWELFF. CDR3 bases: TGTGCCAGCAGGGGGCTCACCTGGGAGCTGTTTTTT.

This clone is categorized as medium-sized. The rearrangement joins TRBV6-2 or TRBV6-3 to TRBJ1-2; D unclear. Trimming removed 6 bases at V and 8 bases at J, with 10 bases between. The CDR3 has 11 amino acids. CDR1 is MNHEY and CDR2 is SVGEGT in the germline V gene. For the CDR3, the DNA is TGTGCCAGCAGCCGCTCTAAGGGCTACACCTTC. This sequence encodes CASSRSKGYTF.

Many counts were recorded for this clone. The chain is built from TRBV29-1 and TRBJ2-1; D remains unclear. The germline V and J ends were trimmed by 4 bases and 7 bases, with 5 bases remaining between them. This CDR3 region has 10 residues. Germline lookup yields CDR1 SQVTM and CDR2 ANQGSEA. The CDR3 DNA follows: TGCAGCGTTGCGAGTAATGAGCAGTTCTTC. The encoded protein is CSVASNEQFF.

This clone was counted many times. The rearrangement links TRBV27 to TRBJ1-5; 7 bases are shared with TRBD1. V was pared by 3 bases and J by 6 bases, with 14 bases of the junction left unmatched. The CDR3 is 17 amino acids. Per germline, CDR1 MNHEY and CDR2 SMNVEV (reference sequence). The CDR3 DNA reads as TGTGCCAGCAGTTTTGGTACTCGGTCGACAGGGTTTCAGCCCCAGCATTTT. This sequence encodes CASSFGTRSTGFQPQHF.

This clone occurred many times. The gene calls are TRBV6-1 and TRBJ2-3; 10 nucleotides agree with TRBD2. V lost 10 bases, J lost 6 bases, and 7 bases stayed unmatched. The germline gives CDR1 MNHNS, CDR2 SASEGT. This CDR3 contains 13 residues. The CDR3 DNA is TGTGCCACCACTAGCGGGGTCCGGGATACGCAGTATTTT. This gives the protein CATTSGVRDTQYF.

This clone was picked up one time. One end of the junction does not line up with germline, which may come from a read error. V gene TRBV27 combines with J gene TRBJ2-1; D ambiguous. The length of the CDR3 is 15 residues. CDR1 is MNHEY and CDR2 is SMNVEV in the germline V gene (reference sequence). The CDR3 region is CASSLLPSAYNEQLF. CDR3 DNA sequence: TGTGCCAGCAGTTTACTGCCAAGTGCCTACAATGAGCAGTTATTC.

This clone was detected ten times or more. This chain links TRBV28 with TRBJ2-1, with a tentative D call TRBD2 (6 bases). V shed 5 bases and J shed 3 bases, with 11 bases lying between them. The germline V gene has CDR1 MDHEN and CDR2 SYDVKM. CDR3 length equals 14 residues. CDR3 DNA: TGTGCCAGCAGTCTGGAGGGCGACTACAATGAGCAGTTCTTC. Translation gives CASSLEGDYNEQFF.

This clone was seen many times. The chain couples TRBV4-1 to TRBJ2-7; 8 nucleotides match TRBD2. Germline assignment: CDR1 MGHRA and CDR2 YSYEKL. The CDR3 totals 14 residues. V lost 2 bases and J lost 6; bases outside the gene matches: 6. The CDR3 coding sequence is TGCGCCAGCAGCCAATGGGGGAGCGGGAGCGAGCAGTACTTC. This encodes CASSQWGSGSEQYF.

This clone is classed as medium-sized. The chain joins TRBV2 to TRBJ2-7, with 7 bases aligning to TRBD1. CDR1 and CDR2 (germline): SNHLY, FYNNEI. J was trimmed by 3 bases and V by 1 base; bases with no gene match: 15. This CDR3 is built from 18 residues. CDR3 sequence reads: CASSEDIPGQTTYYEQYF. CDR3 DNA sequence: TGTGCCAGCAGTGAAGATATTCCGGGACAGACAACTTACTACGAGCAGTACTTC. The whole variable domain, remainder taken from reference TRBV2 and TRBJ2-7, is EPEVTQTPSHQVTQMGQEVILRCVPISNHLYFYWYRQILGQKVEFLVSFYNNEISEKSEIFDDQFSVERPDGSNFTLKIRSTKLEDSAMYFCASSEDIPGQTTYYEQYFGPGTRLTVT.

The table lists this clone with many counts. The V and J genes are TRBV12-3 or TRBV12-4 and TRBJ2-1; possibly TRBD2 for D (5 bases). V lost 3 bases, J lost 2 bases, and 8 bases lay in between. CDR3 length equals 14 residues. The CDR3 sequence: CASSFRDAYNEQFF. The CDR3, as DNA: TGTGCCAGCAGTTTCCGGGATGCCTACAATGAGCAGTTCTTC.

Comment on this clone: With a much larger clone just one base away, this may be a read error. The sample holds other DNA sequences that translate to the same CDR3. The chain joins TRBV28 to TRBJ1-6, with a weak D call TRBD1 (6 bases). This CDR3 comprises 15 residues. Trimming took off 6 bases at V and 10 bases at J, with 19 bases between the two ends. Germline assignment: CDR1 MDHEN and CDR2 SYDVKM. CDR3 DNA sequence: TGTGCCAGCAGCCGTTTACAGGGTGCAGGGTCACCCCTCCACTTT. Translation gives CASSRLQGAGSPLHF.

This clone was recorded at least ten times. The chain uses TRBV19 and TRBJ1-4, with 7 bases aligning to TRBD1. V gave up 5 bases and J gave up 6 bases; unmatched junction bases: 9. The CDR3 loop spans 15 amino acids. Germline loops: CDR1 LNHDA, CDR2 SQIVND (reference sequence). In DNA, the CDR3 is TGTGCCAGTAGTCCATCGGACAGGACTCATGAAAAACTGTTTTTT. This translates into CASSPSDRTHEKLFF.